What follows is one TCR beta chain and its context. This entry comes from a study of T cell changes during pregnancy in multiple sclerosis. V lost 2 bases, J lost 10 bases, and 7 bases lay in between. The germline gives CDR1 SGHRS, CDR2 YFSETQ. CDR3 length equals 11 residues. TCRdb keeps only in-frame clones here, not all; method: immunoSEQ multiplex PCR. The sample shows roughly 40,000 clones, 75% to 95% of them seen only once. This chain connects TRBV5-1 to TRBJ2-1, with a weak D call TRBD1 (6 bases). The source of this sequence is a female donor with multiple sclerosis, enrolled in a pregnancy study. Sample: CD4+ T cells from peripheral blood mononuclear cells, taken in the third trimester of pregnancy. CDR3 sequence: CASSFTGEQFF. CDR3 nucleotide sequence: TGCGCCAGCAGCTTTACAGGGGAGCAGTTCTTC.